The TCR beta chain described here comes from a study of CD8+CD57+ T cells in acquired aplastic anemia. The overall study: Mean DNA quantity obtained from sorted CD4+ and CD8+ cells was around 3.2 ug. Findings and limits, study-wide: Common to patients and controls were twenty-nine CD8+ CDR3 sequences. Patients were compared with controls for CD8+ Simpson's diversity, and no significant difference emerged.

Previously, flow cytometry had revealed CD8+CD57+ cell expansion in the patients chosen for sequencing. Severe acquired aplastic anemia was present in all patients. Profiling of TCR beta VDJ combinations and CDR3 sequences used genomic DNA as template. TCRdb ran MiXCR on the reads and lists one entry per CDR3 protein. The sample comprises about 40,000 distinct CDR3 sequences, approximately 63% of which are singletons, and 45% to 75% rests with the top ten. J lost 2 bases, V lost 0 bases, and 7 bases had no gene match. The CDR3 is made up of 16 amino acids. CDR1 and CDR2 (germline): LNHNV, YYDKDF (reference sequence). This clonotype is a singleton in its sample. Antigen: not known.

The chain employs TRBV15 and TRBJ2-7; the match to TRBD2 covers 7 bases. The sequenced material came from sorted CD4+, CD8+, or CD8+CD57+ T cells (not recorded which) from PBMCs. The receptor was derived from a human donor with aplastic anemia. CDR3 nucleotides: TGTGCCACCAGCAGAGATGGGGGGGGGACCGCCTACGAGCAGTACTTC. This codes for CATSRDGGGTAYEQYF.